One and the same sample provided the 13 T cell receptor beta chains below, sequenced in a study of CXCR3-negative and CXCR3-positive naive CD8 T cells. Study-wide findings and caveats: In CXCR3-positive naive cells, the TRB CDR3s were more hydrophobic than in CXCR3-negative naive cells.

No antigens are known for them. Libraries of TRB cDNA were made by 5' RACE and carried UMIs. Using the 5' RACE reads, TCRdb records one entry per CDR3 protein without DNA. This listing includes about 120,000 distinct CDR3 sequences. Sequencing was performed on naive CXCR3+ CD8+ T cells from blood. Subset described: CD45RO-CCR7+CD27+CD95- naive CD8+ T cells expressing CXCR3 (TNR3+). All receptors derive from a human donor in good health. Some clones in this sample may be carry-over from other donors' samples.

This chain connects TRBV20-1 to TRBJ2-7. The CDR3 consists of 14 residues. From germline, CDR1 is DFQATT and CDR2 SNEGSKA (reference sequence). The CDR3 reads CSAREPGDPYEQYF.

The chain employs TRBV7-8 and TRBJ2-2; TCRdb outputs TRBD2, but without DNA this stays unchecked. The CDR3 extends over 18 amino acids. Germline lookup yields CDR1 SGHVS and CDR2 FQNEAQ. CDR3 amino acids: CASSPAGLAGSFTGELFF.

This chain uses TRBV12-3 or TRBV12-4 with TRBJ1-5. This CDR3 region has 14 residues. CDR3 in amino acids: CASSLEISNQPQHF.

V usage is TRBV4-1 and J usage is TRBJ1-5; TCRdb calls TRBD1, which cannot be checked without DNA. In germline, CDR1 is MGHRA, CDR2 YSYEKL. The length of the CDR3 is 15 residues. The CDR3 sequence is CASSPVKGTNQPQHF.

The CDR3 here is CASSWESGLDTEAFF. V and J are TRBV3-1 and TRBJ1-1. This CDR3 comprises 15 residues. The germline CDR1 and CDR2 sequences are LGHDT and YNNKEL (reference sequence).

The chain carries TRBV4-3 and TRBJ1-1; there is no DNA to check the TCRdb D call of TRBD1. CDR1 is LGHNA, CDR2 YSLEER, per germline. This CDR3 has 15 residues. Here the CDR3 reads CASSQTGGSWTEAFF.

The rearrangement uses TRBV15 and TRBJ2-5; TCRdb's assignment of TRBD1 cannot be checked, as there is no DNA. Germline CDR1 is LNHNV and CDR2 is YYDKDF (reference sequence). This CDR3 comprises 13 residues. The chain's CDR3 is CATSWDRQETQYF.

The CDR3 here is CASRPTENTEAFF. The chain uses TRBV28 and TRBJ1-1. The CDR3 runs to 13 residues. Germline V lookup: CDR1 MDHEN, CDR2 SYDVKM.

V usage is TRBV19 and J usage is TRBJ2-7; absent DNA, TCRdb's TRBD2 call cannot be checked. CDR3 length equals 14 residues. CDR1 is LNHDA and CDR2 is SQIVND in the germline V gene (reference sequence). Here the CDR3 reads CASSIGTSSHEQYF.

The gene calls are TRBV13 and TRBJ2-7; lacking DNA, the TRBD1 call made by TCRdb goes unchecked. The germline CDR1 and CDR2 sequences are PRHDT and FYEKMQ (reference sequence). CDR3 length equals 14 residues. This CDR3 reads CASSSPDSSYEQYF. Together with reference TRBV13 and TRBJ2-7, the CDR3 gives the full variable domain: AAGVIQSPRHLIKEKRETATLKCYPIPRHDTVYWYQQGPGQDPQFLISFYEKMQSDKGSIPDRFSAQQFSDYHSELNMSSLELGDSALYFCASSSPDSSYEQYFGPGTRLTVT.

The chain links TRBV28 to TRBJ2-2; the D call from TCRdb, TRBD1, cannot be confirmed without DNA. The CDR3 loop spans 20 amino acids. Germline loops: CDR1 MDHEN, CDR2 SYDVKM. CDR3 sequence reads: CASSLRQGNVAGARTGELFF.

The rearrangement joins TRBV2 to TRBJ1-1; TCRdb indicates TRBD1, and absent DNA this call remains unverified. This CDR3 has 13 residues. CDR1 SNHLY and CDR2 FYNNEI come from the germline V gene. The CDR3 here is CASGTGTNTEAFF.

The V call is TRBV5-1, the J call TRBJ2-3; checking the TCRdb D call of TRBD1 is not possible without DNA. The length of the CDR3 is 15 residues. Germline V lookup: CDR1 SGHRS, CDR2 YFSETQ. CDR3 sequence: CASSITGRGTDTQYF.